This T cell receptor (beta chain) originates from a study of blood T cell repertoires in COVID-19. About the study: From T cells, B-cell-depleted T cells, or PBMCs came the material, which was cDNA or gDNA.

Trimming shortened V by 1 base and J by 3 bases, and 10 bases separated the two germline ends. Germline CDR1 reads MNHEY; CDR2 reads SMNVEV (reference sequence). There are 15 residues in the CDR3. In the study's own analysis: How many nucleated cells were present was estimated from reference gene primer amplification. Sequenced by immunoSEQ multiplex PCR; TCRdb stores in-frame clones only, minus some. Clonal size and the V and J genes are those of that table, whereas D and trimming came from the DNA. Of about 290,000 clones listed, about 82% are singletons. This chain joins TRBV27 and TRBJ1-5; unclear D gene. The receptor comes from a woman in her forties or fifties with active or convalescent COVID-19. The sequencing sample was made of peripheral blood. CDR3 nucleotide sequence: TGTGCCAGCAGTTTATACCCCACGGTCAATCAGCCCCAGCATTTT. Translated, it gives CASSLYPTVNQPQHF.